This T cell receptor beta chain was obtained from a study of T cells in Graves' hyperthyroidism and ophthalmopathy. Findings and limits, study-wide: Most expanded thyroid clonotypes above 0.001 also appeared in blood.

From germline, CDR1 is MNHEY and CDR2 SMNVEV (reference sequence). The length of the CDR3 is 14 residues. Between the trimmed V and J ends, which lost 2 bases and 8 bases, there was a span of 15 bases. RNA transcripts were the template for amplifying TCR beta CDR3 regions. RT-PCR in the first round (using the HTBI primer set) targeted the TCR CDR3. TCRdb itself ran the multiplex PCR reads through MiXCR, one entry per CDR3 protein. This sample has more than 500,000 distinct CDR3 sequences, with over 12% found just once. With duration under 3 months, ophthalmopathy was active: Clinical Activity Score at least 3, NOSPECS at least 4. This clonotype was recorded many times. Antigen unknown.

The chain combines TRBV27 with TRBJ1-2; perhaps TRBD1 as D (6 bases). This clonotype originated in a woman aged 40 to 50 with Graves' ophthalmopathy. The sample comprised blood. Here the CDR3 reads CASSLRGGGAGYTF. CDR3 nucleotides: TGTGCCAGCAGTTTACGAGGCGGGGGGGCCGGCTACACCTTC.